Each of the 3 T cell receptor beta chains below was sequenced from the same sample in a study of response to subunit inactivated influenza vaccine. Each CDR3 protein gets one entry after TCRdb re-called the RT-PCR reads with MiXCR. This repertoire shows roughly 790,000 distinct CDR3 sequences, 21% found once; its top ten account for about 10%. The source was PBMCs from blood, collected roughly 5 days after vaccination. The receptors stem from a man between 50 and 59 years old who received an inactivated influenza vaccine.

V usage is TRBV24-1 and J usage is TRBJ2-1; 10 nucleotides match TRBD2. Trimming removed 4 bases from V and 6 bases from J; junction bases left unmatched: 8. CDR3 length: 16 amino acids. Germline CDR1 KGHDR, CDR2 SFDVKD. This CDR3 reads CATSDPSGRAPNEQFF. As DNA, the CDR3 is TGTGCCACCAGTGACCCCAGCGGGAGGGCCCCCAATGAGCAGTTCTTC.

This chain links TRBV20-1 with TRBJ2-1; 9 bases map to TRBD1. The length of the CDR3 is 14 residues. Germline V gene lookup returns CDR1 DFQATT and CDR2 SNEGSKA (reference sequence). With 4 bases clipped from V and 4 bases from J, the junction kept 5 bases outside the gene matches. The CDR3 region has the DNA TGCAGTGCTACTGACAGGGGGGGGTACAATGAGCAGTTCTTC. This translates into CSATDRGGYNEQFF.

This clonotype occurred once. This rearrangement joins TRBV6-5 to TRBJ2-1; 12 bases map to TRBD2. Germline V gene lookup returns CDR1 MNHEY and CDR2 SVGAGI. The V and J ends lost 0 bases and 3 bases, in that order; junction bases with no gene match: 9. CDR3 length: 19 amino acids. The CDR3 region is CASSYSPPSGGAIYNEQFF. The CDR3 DNA reads TGTGCCAGCAGTTACTCCCCGCCTAGCGGGGGGGCCATCTACAATGAGCAGTTCTTC.